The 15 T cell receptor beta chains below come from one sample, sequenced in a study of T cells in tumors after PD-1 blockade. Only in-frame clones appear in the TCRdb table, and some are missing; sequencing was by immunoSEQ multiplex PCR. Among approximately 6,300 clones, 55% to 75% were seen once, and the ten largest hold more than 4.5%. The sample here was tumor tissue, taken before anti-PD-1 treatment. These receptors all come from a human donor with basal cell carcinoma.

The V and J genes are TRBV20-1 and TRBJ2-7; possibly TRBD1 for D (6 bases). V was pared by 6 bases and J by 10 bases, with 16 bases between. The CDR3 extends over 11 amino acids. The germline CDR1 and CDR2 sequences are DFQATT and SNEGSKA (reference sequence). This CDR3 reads CSAQDSLLQYF. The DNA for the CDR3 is TGCAGTGCCCAGGACAGCCTACTACAGTACTTC.

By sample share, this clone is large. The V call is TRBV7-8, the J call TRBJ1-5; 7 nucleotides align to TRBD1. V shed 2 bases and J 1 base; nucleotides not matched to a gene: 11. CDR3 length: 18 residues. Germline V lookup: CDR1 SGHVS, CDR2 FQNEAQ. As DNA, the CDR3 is TGTGCCAGCAGCTTATATGGACAGGAGTGGGTAAGCAATCAGCCCCAGCATTTT. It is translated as CASSLYGQEWVSNQPQHF.

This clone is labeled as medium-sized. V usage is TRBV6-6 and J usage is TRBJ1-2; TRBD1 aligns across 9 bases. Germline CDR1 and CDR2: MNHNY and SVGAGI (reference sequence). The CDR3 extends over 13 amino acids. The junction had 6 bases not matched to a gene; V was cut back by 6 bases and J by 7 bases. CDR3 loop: CASSPGTGSGYTF. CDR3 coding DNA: TGTGCCAGCAGCCCCGGGACAGGGAGTGGCTACACCTTC.

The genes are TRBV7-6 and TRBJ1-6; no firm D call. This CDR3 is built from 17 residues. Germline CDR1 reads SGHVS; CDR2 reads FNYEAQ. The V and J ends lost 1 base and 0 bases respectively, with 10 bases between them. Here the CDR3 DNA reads TGTGCCAGCAGCTTAGGGGGAACCAGCTCCTATAATTCACCCCTCCACTTT. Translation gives CASSLGGTSSYNSPLHF.

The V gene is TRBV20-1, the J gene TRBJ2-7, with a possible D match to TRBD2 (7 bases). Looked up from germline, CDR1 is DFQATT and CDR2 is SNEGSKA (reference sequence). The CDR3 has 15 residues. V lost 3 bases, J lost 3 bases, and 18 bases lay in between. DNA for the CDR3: TGCAGTGCTAGTATTGGACGGGGGGCAAACTACGAGCAGTACTTC. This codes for CSASIGRGANYEQYF.

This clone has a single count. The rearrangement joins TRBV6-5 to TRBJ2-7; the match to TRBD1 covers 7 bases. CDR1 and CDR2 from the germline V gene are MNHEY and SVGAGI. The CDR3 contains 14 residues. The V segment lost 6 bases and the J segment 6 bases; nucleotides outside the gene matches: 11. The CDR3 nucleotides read TGTGCCAGCAGCCCAAATTGGACAGGTAGCGAGCAGTACTTC. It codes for CASSPNWTGSEQYF.

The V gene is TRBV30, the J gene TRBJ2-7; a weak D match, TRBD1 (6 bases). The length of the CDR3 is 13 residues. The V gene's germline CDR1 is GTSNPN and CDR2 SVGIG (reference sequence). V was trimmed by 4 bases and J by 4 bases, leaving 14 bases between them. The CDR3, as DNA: TGTGCCTGGAATCCGGGACACTCATACGAGCAGTACTTC. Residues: CAWNPGHSYEQYF. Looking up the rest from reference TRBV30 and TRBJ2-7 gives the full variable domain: SQTIHQWPATLVQPVGSPLSLECTVEGTSNPNLYWYRQAAGRGLQLLFYSVGIGQISSEVPQNLSASRPQDRQFILSSKKLLLSDSGFYLCAWNPGHSYEQYFGPGTRLTVT.

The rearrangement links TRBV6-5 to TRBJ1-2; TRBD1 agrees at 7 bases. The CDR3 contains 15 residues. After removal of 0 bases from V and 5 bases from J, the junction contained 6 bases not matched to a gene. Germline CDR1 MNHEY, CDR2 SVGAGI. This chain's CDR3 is CASSYSGQLPYGYTF. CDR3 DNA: TGTGCCAGCAGTTACTCGGGACAGTTACCTTATGGCTACACCTTC.

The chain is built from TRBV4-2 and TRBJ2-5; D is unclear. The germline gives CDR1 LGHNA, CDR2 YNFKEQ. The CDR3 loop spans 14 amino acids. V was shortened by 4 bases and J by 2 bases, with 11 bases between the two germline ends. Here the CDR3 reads CASSPGGSQETQYF. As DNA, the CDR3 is TGTGCCAGCAGCCCAGGCGGTTCGCAAGAGACCCAGTACTTC.

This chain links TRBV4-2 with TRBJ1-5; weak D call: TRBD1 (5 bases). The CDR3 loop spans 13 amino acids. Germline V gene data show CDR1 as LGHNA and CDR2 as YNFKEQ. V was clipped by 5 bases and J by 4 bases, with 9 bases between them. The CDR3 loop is CASSGTENQPQHF. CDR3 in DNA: TGTGCCAGCAGCGGGACGGAGAATCAGCCCCAGCATTTT.

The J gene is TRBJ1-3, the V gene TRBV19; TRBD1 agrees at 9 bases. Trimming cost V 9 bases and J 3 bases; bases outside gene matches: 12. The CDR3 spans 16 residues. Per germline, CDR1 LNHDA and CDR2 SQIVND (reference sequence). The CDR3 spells CASLPPDRGYGNTIYF. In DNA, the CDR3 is TGTGCCAGCCTACCCCCGGACAGGGGATATGGAAACACCATATATTTT.

CDR3 amino acids: CASSLVGLAGGLQETQYF. DNA for the CDR3: TGTGCCAGCAGCTTAGTGGGACTAGCGGGGGGGCTTCAAGAGACCCAGTACTTC. This chain uses TRBV11-2 with TRBJ2-5, with 16 bases identical to TRBD2. Germline V gene sequence: CDR1 SGHAT, CDR2 FQNNGV. This CDR3 region has 18 residues. V trimming: 1 base; J trimming: 2 bases; junction bases outside the gene matches: 4.

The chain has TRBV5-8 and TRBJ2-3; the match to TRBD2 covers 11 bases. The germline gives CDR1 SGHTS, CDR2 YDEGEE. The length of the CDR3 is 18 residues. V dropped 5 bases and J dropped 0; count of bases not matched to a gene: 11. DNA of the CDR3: TGTGCCAGCAGTTTTCCTCTAGCGGGGGGCCTTAGCACAGATACGCAGTATTTT. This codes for CASSFPLAGGLSTDTQYF.

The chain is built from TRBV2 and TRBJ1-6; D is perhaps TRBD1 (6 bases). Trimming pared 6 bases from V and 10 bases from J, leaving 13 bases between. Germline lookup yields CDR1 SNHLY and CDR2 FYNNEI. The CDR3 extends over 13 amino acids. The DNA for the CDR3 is TGTGCCAGCAGGTACAGGGTCGAATCACCCCTCCACTTT. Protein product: CASRYRVESPLHF.

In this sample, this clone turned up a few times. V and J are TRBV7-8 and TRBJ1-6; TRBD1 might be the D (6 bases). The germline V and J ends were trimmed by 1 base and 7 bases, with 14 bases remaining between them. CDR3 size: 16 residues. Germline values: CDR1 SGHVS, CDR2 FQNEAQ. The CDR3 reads CASSLEEGGTNSPLHF. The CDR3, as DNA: TGTGCCAGCAGCTTAGAAGAGGGGGGGACCAATTCACCCCTCCACTTT.